This is a list of T cell receptor beta chains from one sample in a study of T-cell reconstitution after alpha-beta-depleted transplantation in children. TCRdb reprocessed the PCR reads with MiXCR, giving one entry per CDR3 protein. This table holds around 800,000 distinct CDR3 sequences, 16% found once. This specimen was PBMCs, mostly from graft donor cells, taken 360 days after TCRalphabeta/CD19-depleted stem cell transplant. Receptors originate from a male patient aged 5 to 17 who had a stem cell transplant for acute lymphoblastic leukemia, so the T cells may come from the graft donor. Each CDR3 is given with its conserved first and last residue. A D gene is named only where the DNA matches it firmly. Where a row states a size, it is once, few, many or the class of an expanded clone; other rows omit it.

j_call v_call cdr3_length clone_size d_call cdr3_nt cdr3_aa
TRBJ1-4 TRBV5-1 15 few NA TGCGCCAGCAGCTTGTCGGCCCCGGCGGGTGAAAAACTGTTTTTT CASSLSAPAGEKLFF
TRBJ2-7 TRBV6-2/TRBV6-3 17 many TRBD1 TGTGCCAGCAGTTATGAGATGGGGACAGGGGGGCCCTACGAGCAGTACTTC CASSYEMGTGGPYEQYF
TRBJ1-2 TRBV7-9 16 NA NA TGTGCCAGCAGCCAAGAGCTCGGCAGGGCTAACTATGGCTACACCTTC CASSQELGRANYGYTF
TRBJ2-6 TRBV9 19 NA TRBD1 TGTGCCAGCAGCACCCACCGGACAGGGGGCGTCTCTGGGGCCAACGTCCTGACTTTC CASSTHRTGGVSGANVLTF
TRBJ1-2 TRBV19 14 few NA TGTGCCAGTAGTCTTCGACAGTACTTAAATGGCTACACCTTC CASSLRQYLNGYTF
TRBJ2-7 TRBV5-1 17 many TRBD2 TGCGCCAGCAGCCCTCCGACTAGCGGGAGGAGGACCTACGAGCAGTACTTC CASSPPTSGRRTYEQYF
TRBJ2-2 TRBV5-1 13 NA NA TGCGCCAGCAGCTTGGATGTCACCGGGGAGCTGTTTTTT CASSLDVTGELFF
TRBJ1-1 TRBV5-1 15 few TRBD1 TGCGCCAGCAGCCCCGGGACAGGGGCTCCCACTGAAGCTTTCTTT CASSPGTGAPTEAFF
TRBJ1-2 TRBV20-1 11 few NA TGCAGTCTTGACAGACTCTATGGCTACACCTTC CSLDRLYGYTF
TRBJ2-1 TRBV12-3/TRBV12-4 14 many NA TGTGCCAGCAGTCTCCGGCACTCCTACAATGAGCAGTTCTTC CASSLRHSYNEQFF
TRBJ2-7 TRBV7-9 16 many TRBD2 TGTGCCAGCAGCTCCAGAGGACTAGCGGGAAGGTACGAGCAGTACTTC CASSSRGLAGRYEQYF
TRBJ2-3 TRBV20-1 14 many NA TGCAGTGCTAGAGCCCGAACTAGCACAGATACGCAGTATTTT CSARARTSTDTQYF
TRBJ2-1 TRBV2 16 many TRBD2 TGTGCCAGCAGTGAACCGGGACTAGCGGGAGACGGTGAGCAGTTCTTC CASSEPGLAGDGEQFF
TRBJ2-1 TRBV13 18 few NA TGTGCCAGCAGCTTACGTGGGGACAACCCCTTAGGAGGCAATGAGCAGTTCTTC CASSLRGDNPLGGNEQFF
TRBJ2-1 TRBV11-2 15 few TRBD1 TGTGCCAGCAGCTTGGGGACAGTCAAGAACAATGAGCAGTTCTTC CASSLGTVKNNEQFF
TRBJ2-7 TRBV27 14 few NA TGTGCCAGCAGTTTCTTAGGAGAAACCTACGAGCAGTACTTC CASSFLGETYEQYF